These T cell receptor beta chains were read from a single sample in a study of blood T cell repertoires in COVID-19. Some clones are missing from TCRdb's copy, which holds only in-frame ones; the method was immunoSEQ multiplex PCR. The profile covers under 110,000 clones, with over 65% appearing a single time and 6.2% taken by the ten largest. Sequenced input: peripheral blood. These TCRs come from a man older than 75 with COVID-19, enrolled during active disease. CDR3s include the opening cysteine and the closing phenylalanine or tryptophan.

TRBV25-1 | CASSEYQEGTEAFF
TRBV18 | CASSPPSNGGMNTEAFF
TRBV18 | CASSPGSDLYEQYF
TRBV28 | CASSWGETGELFF
TRBV28 | CASSPLQGTNEKLFF
TRBV7-2 | CASSWTQGASTGELFF
TRBV21-1 | CASSRVGGSDRGNQPQHF
TRBV7-3 | CASSSPGGANVLTF
TRBV9 | CASSSMGAPLHF
TRBV5-1 | CASSLVQPFMNTEAFF
TRBV4-1 | CASSHLLAGTYEQYF
TRBV9 | CASSNGGSGNTIYF
TRBV9 | CASSVSGTREQYF
TRBV19 | CASSMDRVDGYTF